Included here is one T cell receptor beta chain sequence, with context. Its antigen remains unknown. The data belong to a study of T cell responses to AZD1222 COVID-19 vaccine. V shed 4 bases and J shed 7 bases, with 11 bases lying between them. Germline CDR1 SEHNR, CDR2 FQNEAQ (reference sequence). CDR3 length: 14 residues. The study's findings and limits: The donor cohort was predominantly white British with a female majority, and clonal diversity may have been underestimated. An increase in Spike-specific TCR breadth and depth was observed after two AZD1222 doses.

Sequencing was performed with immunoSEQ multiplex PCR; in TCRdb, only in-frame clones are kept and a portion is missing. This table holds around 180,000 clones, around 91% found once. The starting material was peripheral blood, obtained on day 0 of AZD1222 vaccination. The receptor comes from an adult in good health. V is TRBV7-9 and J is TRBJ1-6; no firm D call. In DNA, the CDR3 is TGTGCCAGCAGCTCCTTAGGTGGGAATTCACCCCTCCACTTT. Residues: CASSSLGGNSPLHF.